A selection of T cell receptor beta chains follows, all from one sample in a study of blood T cells in healthy people across ages. TCRdb re-called the 5' RACE reads through MiXCR, storing one row per CDR3 protein. The sample shows approximately 600,000 distinct CDR3 sequences, roughly 53% of them seen only once. The specimen sequenced was blood. The receptors stem from a man aged 55-75 years in good health. Each CDR3 is given with its conserved first and last residue. A D gene is named only where the DNA matches it firmly. Not every row has a clone size; where given, it reads once, few, many or a size class.

cdr3_aa | cdr3_nt | v_call | cdr3_length | d_call | j_call | clone_size
CASSRPGVDEQFF | TGCGCCAGCAGCCGCCCAGGGGTTGATGAGCAGTTCTTC | TRBV4-1 | 13 | NA | TRBJ2-1 | few
CSAREGTGGSGEQYF | TGCAGTGCTAGGGAGGGGACAGGGGGCTCGGGCGAGCAGTACTTC | TRBV20-1 | 15 | TRBD1 | TRBJ2-7 | NA
CASSLAGQRAGGYTF | TGCGCCAGCAGCTTGGCGGGACAGCGCGCTGGAGGCTACACCTTC | TRBV5-1 | 15 | TRBD1 | TRBJ1-2 | NA
CASSLDGQGLQEQFF | TGTGCCAGCAGCTTAGACGGACAGGGACTACAAGAGCAGTTCTTC | TRBV7-2 | 15 | NA | TRBJ2-1 | many
CASSLVVGNSPLHF | TGTGCCAGCAGCTTAGTTGTAGGAAATTCACCCCTCCACTTT | TRBV7-2 | 14 | NA | TRBJ1-6 | few
CASSASDVPYEQYF | TGTGCCAGCAGCGCTAGTGACGTCCCCTACGAGCAGTACTTC | TRBV11-2 | 14 | NA | TRBJ2-7 | NA
CASSLGQVTDTQYF | TGTGCCAGCAGCTTAGGACAGGTTACAGATACGCAGTATTTT | TRBV5-1 | 14 | TRBD1 | TRBJ2-3 | NA
CASSYPADSSYNEQFF | TGTGCCAGCAGTTACCCGGCCGATAGCTCCTACAATGAGCAGTTCTTC | TRBV6-6 | 16 | NA | TRBJ2-1 | NA
CASSQDWGASGGDTLRLGIQYF | TGTGCCAGCAGCCAAGATTGGGGCGCTAGCGGGGGGGACACGTTAAGATTGGGCATTCAGTACTTC | TRBV4-2 | 22 | TRBD2 | TRBJ2-4 | few
CASSATSGGFASRSTDTQYF | TGTGCCAGCAGCGCGACTAGCGGGGGGTTTGCCTCCAGGAGCACAGATACGCAGTATTTT | TRBV9 | 20 | TRBD2 | TRBJ2-3 | NA
CSARDLNRANGYTF | TGCAGTGCTAGAGATCTGAACAGGGCCAATGGCTACACCTTC | TRBV20-1 | 14 | NA | TRBJ1-2 | NA
CSVEYAANTEAFF | TGCAGCGTTGAATATGCGGCGAACACTGAAGCTTTCTTT | TRBV29-1 | 13 | NA | TRBJ1-1 | NA
CSVDVGQGADEQFF | TGCAGCGTTGACGTCGGACAGGGGGCCGATGAGCAGTTCTTC | TRBV29-1 | 14 | TRBD1 | TRBJ2-1 | NA
CASSPYRYEQYF | TGTGCCAGCAGTCCCTACAGGTACGAGCAGTACTTC | TRBV12-3/TRBV12-4 | 12 | NA | TRBJ2-7 | NA
CASSVTSGRAKDTQYF | TGTGCCAGCAGTGTGACTAGCGGGAGGGCCAAAGATACGCAGTATTTT | TRBV6-6 | 16 | TRBD2 | TRBJ2-3 | NA
CASSESPGTGIYNEQFF | TGTGCCAGCAGTGAATCCCCTGGGACAGGGATCTACAATGAGCAGTTCTTC | TRBV25-1 | 17 | TRBD1 | TRBJ2-1 | few
CAISESRSPGEQFF | TGTGCCATCAGTGAGTCAAGGTCGCCGGGGGAGCAGTTCTTC | TRBV10-3 | 14 | NA | TRBJ2-1 | few
CASSDRGRFKTQYF | TGTGCCAGCTCCGACAGGGGGCGTTTTAAGACCCAGTACTTC | TRBV25-1 | 14 | TRBD1 | TRBJ2-5 | once
CSAIRGTDTQYF | TGCAGTGCTATAAGGGGAACAGATACGCAGTATTTT | TRBV20-1 | 12 | NA | TRBJ2-3 | NA
CASSPIVAKNIQYF | TGTGCCAGCTCTCCTATTGTGGCCAAAAACATTCAGTACTTC | TRBV28 | 14 | NA | TRBJ2-4 | once
CASSLSSGAGVFYEQYF | TGTGCCAGCAGTTTATCGAGCGGGGCGGGGGTCTTCTACGAGCAGTACTTC | TRBV27 | 17 | TRBD2 | TRBJ2-7 | few
CASSEARSSFYNEQFF | TGTGCCAGCAGTGAAGCGCGCAGCAGCTTTTACAATGAGCAGTTCTTC | TRBV2 | 16 | NA | TRBJ2-1 | many
CASSGLQETQYF | TGTGCCAGCAGCGGACTCCAAGAGACCCAGTACTTC | TRBV7-9 | 12 | NA | TRBJ2-5 | few
CSARRHLNTEAFF | TGCAGTGCTAGACGACACTTGAACACTGAAGCTTTCTTT | TRBV20-1 | 13 | NA | TRBJ1-1 | NA
CATQSTGGSTDTQYF | TGTGCCACCCAGTCCACAGGGGGTAGCACAGATACGCAGTATTTT | TRBV6-2/TRBV6-3 | 15 | TRBD1 | TRBJ2-3 | once
CASSPTGLGEETQYF | TGTGCCAGCAGCCCGACAGGGCTGGGGGAAGAGACCCAGTACTTC | TRBV7-9 | 15 | TRBD1 | TRBJ2-5 | NA
CASSAAENYGYTF | TGTGCCAGCAGTGCGGCAGAAAACTATGGCTACACCTTC | TRBV12-3/TRBV12-4 | 13 | NA | TRBJ1-2 | NA
CASSGRDRQNEQFF | TGTGCCAGCAGTGGGAGGGACCGACAAAATGAGCAGTTCTTC | TRBV6-1 | 14 | NA | TRBJ2-1 | NA
CASSQGLAGGGGNEQFF | TGCGCCAGCAGCCAAGGGTTAGCGGGAGGAGGGGGCAATGAGCAGTTCTTC | TRBV4-1 | 17 | TRBD2 | TRBJ2-1 | NA
CASSQAGAPQPQHF | TGTGCCAGCAGTCAGGCAGGGGCTCCCCAGCCCCAGCATTTT | TRBV6-6 | 14 | NA | TRBJ1-5 | NA
CASSQQQRQGTQYF | TGCGCCAGCAGCCAACAACAGAGGCAAGGGACCCAGTACTTC | TRBV5-1 | 14 | NA | TRBJ2-5 | NA
CASSESRGSHEQYF | TGCGCCAGCAGTGAGTCGAGGGGGAGCCACGAGCAGTACTTC | TRBV10-2 | 14 | NA | TRBJ2-7 | NA
CASSSSRVSYEQYF | TGTGCCAGCAGTTCCTCCCGGGTGTCCTACGAGCAGTACTTC | TRBV6-5 | 14 | NA | TRBJ2-7 | NA
CASSYGGATNYGYTF | TGTGCCAGCAGTTACGGCGGGGCTACTAACTATGGCTACACCTTC | TRBV6-5 | 15 | NA | TRBJ1-2 | NA
CASSPRMGAGDTQYF | TGTGCCAGCAGCCCGAGGATGGGGGCGGGAGATACGCAGTATTTT | TRBV7-2 | 15 | NA | TRBJ2-3 | NA